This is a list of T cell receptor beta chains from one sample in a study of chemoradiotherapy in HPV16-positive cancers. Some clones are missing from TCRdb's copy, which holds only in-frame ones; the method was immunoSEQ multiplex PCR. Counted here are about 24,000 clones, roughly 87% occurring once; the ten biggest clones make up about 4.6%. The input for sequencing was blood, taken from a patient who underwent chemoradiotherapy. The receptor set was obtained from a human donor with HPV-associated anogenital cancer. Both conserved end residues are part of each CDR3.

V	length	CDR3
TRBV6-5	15	CASSRGGGAKNIQYF
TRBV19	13	CASRSGGRNEQYF
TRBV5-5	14	CASSLGAGTYEQYF
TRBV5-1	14	CASSLDGLDEELFF
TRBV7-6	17	CASSLAPTDSSKDTQYF
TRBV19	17	CASSASGQGVFGYEQYF
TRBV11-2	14	CASSPKGGTGELFF
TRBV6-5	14	CASRLPGASYEQYF
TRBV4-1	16	CASSQAGGQVNEKLFF
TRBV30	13	CACIRGVNSPLHF
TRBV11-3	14	CASSLTTGVYGYTF
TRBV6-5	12	CASSLGSYEQYF
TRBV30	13	CAWRGRGDSEQFF
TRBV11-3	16	CASSPTLGPSTDTQYF
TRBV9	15	CASSVSSGGLETQYF
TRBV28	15	CASSGTGGVGETQYF
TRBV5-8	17	CASSLWNWGTAYNEQFF
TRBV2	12	CASSALLTGTFF
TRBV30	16	CAWRGPRDVPFDEQYF
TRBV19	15	CATGAGRQTHQPQHF
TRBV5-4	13	CASSPTGKETQYF
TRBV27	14	CASSRDYNTGELFF
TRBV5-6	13	CASSLDVGGEQYF
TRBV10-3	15	CAISDGPGGTDTQYF
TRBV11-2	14	CASSRDRGISPLHF
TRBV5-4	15	CASSLGQGAGYGYTF